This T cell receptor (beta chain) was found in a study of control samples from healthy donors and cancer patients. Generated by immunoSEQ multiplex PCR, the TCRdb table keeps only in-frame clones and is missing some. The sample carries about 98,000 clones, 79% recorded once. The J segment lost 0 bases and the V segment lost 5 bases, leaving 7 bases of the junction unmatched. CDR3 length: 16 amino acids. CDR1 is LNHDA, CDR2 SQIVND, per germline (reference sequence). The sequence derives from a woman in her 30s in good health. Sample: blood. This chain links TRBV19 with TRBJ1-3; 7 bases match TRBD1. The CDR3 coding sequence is TGTGCCAGTAGTGCCCGACAGGGATACTCTGGAAACACCATATATTTT. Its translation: CASSARQGYSGNTIYF.